This T cell receptor (beta chain) was recovered during a study of CD8 T cells in Susac syndrome (dated by TCRdb to the late 2010s). Regarding the study in general: Among the Susac syndrome patients who were sequenced, clinically active disease was present in six and clinical remission was observed in eight or nine. At blood withdrawal, Susac syndrome patients were either therapy-naive, taking corticosteroids (in some cases with IVIg as well), or taking IVIg alone. The study used repertoire sequencing to test whether antigen drove CD8+ T cell activation and differentiation in Susac syndrome. Broader findings and caveats from the paper: In the CD4+ T cell repertoire of Susac syndrome patients, clonal expansion was not detected. The study acknowledged that relatively few individuals were included in the TCR sequencing and HLA analysis.

RNA was extracted using the RNeasy kit, and roughly 0.5 to 1 ug of the RNA was reverse transcribed with random hexamers. TCR beta CDR3 regions were amplified with the immunoSEQ multiplex PCR assay covering 54 Vbeta and 13 Jbeta segments. Bias from PCR amplification was corrected by using a synthetic template baseline for primer optimization and for computational correction. In the authors' own workflow: Reads were assigned to V, D and J genes according to IMGT and analyzed in immunoSEQ Analyzer, with only productive sequences retained. Clonality was computed as one minus Shannon entropy normalized by log2 of the number of productive unique sequences. For each patient and control, public and private clones were evaluated among the 100 most prevalent clones. A clone was defined as Susac-specific if it was absent from the healthy and MS cohorts, from roughly 1,000 published viral clones and from other ImmuneACCESS disease sequences. TCRdb cleaned the public reads at Q25 with fastp, built clones with MiXCR and kept in-frame beta chains. Each entry merges the rows of one CDR3 protein and shows their most common DNA and genes. TCRdb, not the authors, supplied the V and J calls. For this sample the table gives some 150,000 distinct CDR3 sequences, of which about 95% were detected only once. The ten largest clonotypes hold 0.16% of the sample.

Peripheral blood CD8+ and CD4+ T cells from healthy donors, Susac syndrome patients and multiple sclerosis patients were profiled by high-throughput TCR beta sequencing. The Susac syndrome patients fulfilled recently defined diagnostic criteria for either definite or probable disease. Bulk CD8+ and CD4+ T cells were purified magnetically by negative isolation, whereas CD8+ TEMRA cells were enriched by FACS. Blood was collected in EDTA tubes and processed within 24 hours, with PBMCs isolated through density gradient centrifugation. PBMCs intended for TCR sequencing were cryopreserved in liquid nitrogen and thawed later in a water bath at 37 degrees C. Purity of sorted or isolated CD4+, CD8+ and CD8+ TEMRA cells was at least 90%. V gives up 4 bases and J gives up 5 bases, and the segment between their germline ends measures 18 bases. Measured from the cysteine to the phenylalanine, the CDR3 is 16 residues long. Only the CDR3 DNA stays, 48 bases, in frame from base 1. The germline V gene specifies SGHTA as CDR1 and FQGTGA as CDR2.

A single count supports this clonotype. What this receptor recognizes is not known. The input lacks base qualities; no much larger clone sits a single base away. Support from one read is weak. The TCR was taken from a human donor with Susac syndrome. The sequenced sample consisted of CD4+ T cells from PBMCs. This chain is built from TRBV7-3 and TRBJ2-1; the D gene could be TRBD1 or TRBD2, each one agreeing over 5 bases. The sequenced DNA is TGTGCCAGCAGCTGGGCCGGGACCTTAGGGAACAATGAGCAGTTCTTC. It specifies CASSWAGTLGNNEQFF.